Given below is one T cell receptor beta chain in context. Its antigen is not known. TCRdb re-analysed the PCR reads in MiXCR, keeping a single row per CDR3 protein. The sample consists of 300,000 to 400,000 distinct CDR3 sequences, about a fifth of them appearing once. There are 15 residues in the CDR3. Per germline, CDR1 MNHEY and CDR2 SVGEGT. V shed 5 bases and J shed 3 bases, with 17 bases lying between them. This record belongs to a study of molecular identifiers for immune sequencing clone quantification. Overall study results and limits: With a barcode shared among identical TCR molecules, highly expanded clone sizes could be underestimated.

The chain couples TRBV6-2 or TRBV6-3 to TRBJ2-7; D is perhaps TRBD1 (6 bases). This receptor was obtained from a human donor in good health. Some libraries in this study had Jurkat cell RNA spiked in. Sequencing was done on a sample of naive CD8+ T cells from blood, with Jurkat cell RNA spiked in. Subset reported: FACS-sorted CD8+CD4-CCR7+CD45RA+ naive T cells. CDR3 protein: CASSTDRPPYYEQYF. CDR3 DNA sequence: TGTGCCAGCAGTACAGACAGGCCGCCCTACTACGAGCAGTACTTC.